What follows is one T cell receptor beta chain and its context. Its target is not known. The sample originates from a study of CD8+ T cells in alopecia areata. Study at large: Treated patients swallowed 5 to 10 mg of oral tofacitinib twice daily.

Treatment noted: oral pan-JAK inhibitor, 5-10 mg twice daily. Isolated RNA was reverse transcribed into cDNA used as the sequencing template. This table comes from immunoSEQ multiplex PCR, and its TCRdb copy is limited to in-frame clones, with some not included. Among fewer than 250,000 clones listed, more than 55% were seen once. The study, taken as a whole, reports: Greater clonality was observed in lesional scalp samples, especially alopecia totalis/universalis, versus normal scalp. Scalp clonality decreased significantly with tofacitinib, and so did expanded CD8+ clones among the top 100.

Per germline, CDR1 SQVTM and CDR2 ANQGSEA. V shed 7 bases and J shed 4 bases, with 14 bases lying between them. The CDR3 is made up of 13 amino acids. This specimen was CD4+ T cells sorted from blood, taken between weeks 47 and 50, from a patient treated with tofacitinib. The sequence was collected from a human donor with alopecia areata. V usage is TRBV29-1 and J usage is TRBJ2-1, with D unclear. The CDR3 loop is CSAAQKQYNEQFF. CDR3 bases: TGCAGCGCCGCACAGAAACAATACAATGAGCAGTTCTTC.